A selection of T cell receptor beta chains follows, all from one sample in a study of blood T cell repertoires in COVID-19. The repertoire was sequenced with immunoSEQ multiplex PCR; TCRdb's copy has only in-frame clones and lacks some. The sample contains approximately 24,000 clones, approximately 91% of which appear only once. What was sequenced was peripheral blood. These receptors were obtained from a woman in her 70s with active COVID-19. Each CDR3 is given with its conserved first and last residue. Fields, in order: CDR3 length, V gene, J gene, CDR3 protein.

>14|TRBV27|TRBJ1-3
CASSLTGVGNTIYF
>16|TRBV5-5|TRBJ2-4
CASSFDLTGRRDIQYF
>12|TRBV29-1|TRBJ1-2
CSVATGREGYTF
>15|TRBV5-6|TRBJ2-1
CASSLLSGTYNEQFF
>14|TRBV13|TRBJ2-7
CASSQPDIDYEQYF
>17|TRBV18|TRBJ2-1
CASSHGTSGSPPREQFF
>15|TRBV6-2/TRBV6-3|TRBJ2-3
CASSNFGGAGDTQYF
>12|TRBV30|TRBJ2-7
CALDRGTREQYF
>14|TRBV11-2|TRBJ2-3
CASGRTGGADTQYF
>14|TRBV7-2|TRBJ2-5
CASSLEGGRGTQYF
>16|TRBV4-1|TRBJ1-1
CASSQEPGQGTTEAFF
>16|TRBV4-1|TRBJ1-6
CASSQGTGGKNSPLHF
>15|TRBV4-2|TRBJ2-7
CASSYGGGSSYEQYF
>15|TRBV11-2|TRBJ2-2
CASSFGLVNTGELFF
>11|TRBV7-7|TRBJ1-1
CRARANTEAFF
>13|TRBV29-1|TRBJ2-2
CSVERGAIGELFF